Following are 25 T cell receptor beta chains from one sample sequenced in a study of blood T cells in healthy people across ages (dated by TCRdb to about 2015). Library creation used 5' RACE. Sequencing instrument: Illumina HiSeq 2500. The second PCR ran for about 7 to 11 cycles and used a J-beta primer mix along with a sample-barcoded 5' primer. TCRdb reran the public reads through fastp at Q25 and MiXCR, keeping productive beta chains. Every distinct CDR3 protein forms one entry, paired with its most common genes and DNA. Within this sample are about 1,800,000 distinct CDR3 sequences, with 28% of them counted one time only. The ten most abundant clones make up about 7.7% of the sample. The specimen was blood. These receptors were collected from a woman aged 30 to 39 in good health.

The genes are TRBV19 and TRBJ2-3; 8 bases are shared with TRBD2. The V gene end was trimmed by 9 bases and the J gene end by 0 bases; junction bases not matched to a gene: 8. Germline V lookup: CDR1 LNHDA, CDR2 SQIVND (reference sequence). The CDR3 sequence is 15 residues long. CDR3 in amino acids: CASRSRGGSTDTQYF. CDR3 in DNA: TGTGCCAGCCGATCACGGGGGGGCAGCACAGATACGCAGTATTTT.

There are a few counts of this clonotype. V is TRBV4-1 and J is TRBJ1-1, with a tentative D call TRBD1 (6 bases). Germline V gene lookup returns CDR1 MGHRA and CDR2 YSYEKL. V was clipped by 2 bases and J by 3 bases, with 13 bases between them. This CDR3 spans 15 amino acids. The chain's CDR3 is CASSQRGTSDTEAFF. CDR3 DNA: TGCGCCAGCAGCCAACGAGGGACATCCGACACTGAAGCTTTCTTT.

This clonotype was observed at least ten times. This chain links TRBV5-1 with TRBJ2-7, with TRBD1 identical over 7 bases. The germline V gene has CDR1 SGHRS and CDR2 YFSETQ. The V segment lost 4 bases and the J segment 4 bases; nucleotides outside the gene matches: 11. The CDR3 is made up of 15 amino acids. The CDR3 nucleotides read TGCGCCAGCAGCCTCCGACAGGGTCCTCTTTACGAGCAGTACTTC. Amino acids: CASSLRQGPLYEQYF.

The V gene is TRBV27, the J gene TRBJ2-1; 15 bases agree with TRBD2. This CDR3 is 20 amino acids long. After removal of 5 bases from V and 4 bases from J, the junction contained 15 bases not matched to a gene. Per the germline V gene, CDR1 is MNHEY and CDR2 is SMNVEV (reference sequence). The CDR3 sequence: CASSLKPPGLAGGKYNEQFF. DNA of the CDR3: TGTGCCAGCAGTCTTAAGCCGCCGGGACTAGCGGGAGGCAAGTACAATGAGCAGTTCTTC.

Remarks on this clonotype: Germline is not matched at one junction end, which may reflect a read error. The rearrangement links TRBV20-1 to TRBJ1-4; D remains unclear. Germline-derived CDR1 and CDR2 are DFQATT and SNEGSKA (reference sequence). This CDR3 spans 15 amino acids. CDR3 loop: CNARDNTSYNEKLFF. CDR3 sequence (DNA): TGCAATGCTAGAGACAACACCTCCTACAATGAAAAACTGTTTTTT.

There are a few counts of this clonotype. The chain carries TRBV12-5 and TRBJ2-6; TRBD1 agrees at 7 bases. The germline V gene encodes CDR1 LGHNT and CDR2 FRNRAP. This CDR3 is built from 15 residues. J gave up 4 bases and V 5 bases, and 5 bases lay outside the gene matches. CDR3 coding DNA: TGTGCTAGTGGTGGGACAGCGATCGGGGCCAACGTCCTGACTTTC. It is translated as CASGGTAIGANVLTF. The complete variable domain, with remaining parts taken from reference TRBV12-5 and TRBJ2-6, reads DARVTQTPRHKVTEMGQEVTMRCQPILGHNTVFWYRQTMMQGLELLAYFRNRAPLDDSGMPKDRFSAEMPDATLATLKIQPSEPRDSAVYFCASGGTAIGANVLTFGAGSRLTVL.

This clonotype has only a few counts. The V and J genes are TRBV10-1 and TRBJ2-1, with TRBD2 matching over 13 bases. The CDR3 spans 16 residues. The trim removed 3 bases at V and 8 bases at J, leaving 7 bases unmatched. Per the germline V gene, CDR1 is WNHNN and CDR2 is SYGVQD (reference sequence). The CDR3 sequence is CASSDGLAGVVHEQFF. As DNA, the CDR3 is TGCGCCAGCAGTGATGGACTAGCGGGAGTCGTCCATGAGCAGTTCTTC.

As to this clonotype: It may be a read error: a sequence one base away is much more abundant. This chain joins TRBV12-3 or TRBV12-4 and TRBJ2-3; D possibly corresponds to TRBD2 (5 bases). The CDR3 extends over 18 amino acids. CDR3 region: CASSLMRGLGRPTDAQYF. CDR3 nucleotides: TGTGCCAGCAGTTTAATGCGCGGACTTGGGAGACCCACAGATGCGCAGTATTTT.

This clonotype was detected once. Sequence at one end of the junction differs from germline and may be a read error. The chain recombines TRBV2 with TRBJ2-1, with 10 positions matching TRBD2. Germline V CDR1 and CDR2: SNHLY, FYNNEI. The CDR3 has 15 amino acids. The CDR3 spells CASSEGAGGPNERFF. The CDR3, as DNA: TGTGCCAGCAGTGAAGGAGCGGGGGGGCCGAATGAGCGGTTCTTC.

The CDR3 loop reads CSASVATSTDTQYF. The CDR3 DNA is TGCAGTGCTAGTGTGGCTACTAGCACAGATACGCAGTATTTT. This chain connects TRBV20-1 to TRBJ2-3; D remains unclear. V was trimmed by 3 bases and J by 0 bases, leaving 10 bases between them. Germline V gives CDR1 DFQATT, CDR2 SNEGSKA (reference sequence). The CDR3 length is 14 residues.

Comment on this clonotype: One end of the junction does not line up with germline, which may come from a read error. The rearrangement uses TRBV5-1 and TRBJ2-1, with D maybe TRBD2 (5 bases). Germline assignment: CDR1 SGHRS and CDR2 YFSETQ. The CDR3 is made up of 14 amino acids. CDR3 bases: TGCACCAGCAGCTTGGTGGCTAGCTCTGATGAGCAGTTCTTC. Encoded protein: CTSSLVASSDEQFF.

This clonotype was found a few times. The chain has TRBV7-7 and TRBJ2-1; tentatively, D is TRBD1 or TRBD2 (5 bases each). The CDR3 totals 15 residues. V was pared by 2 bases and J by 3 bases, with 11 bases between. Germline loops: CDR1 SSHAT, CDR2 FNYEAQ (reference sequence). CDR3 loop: CASSLWGTDYNEQFF. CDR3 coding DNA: TGTGCCAGCAGCTTATGGGGGACGGACTACAATGAGCAGTTCTTC.

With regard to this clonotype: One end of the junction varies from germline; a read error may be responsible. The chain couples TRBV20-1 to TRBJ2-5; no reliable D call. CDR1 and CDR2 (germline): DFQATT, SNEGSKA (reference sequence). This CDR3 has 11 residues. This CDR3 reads CRARGQETQYF. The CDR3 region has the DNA TGCAGGGCTAGAGGCCAAGAGACCCAGTACTTC.

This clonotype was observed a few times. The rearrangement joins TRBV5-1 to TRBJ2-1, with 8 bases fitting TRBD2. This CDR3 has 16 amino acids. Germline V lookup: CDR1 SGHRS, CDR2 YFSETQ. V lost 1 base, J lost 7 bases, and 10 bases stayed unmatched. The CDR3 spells CASSLSALAGANEQFF. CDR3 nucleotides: TGCGCCAGCAGCTTGTCTGCGCTAGCGGGCGCAAATGAGCAGTTCTTC. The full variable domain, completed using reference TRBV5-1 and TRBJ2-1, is KAGVTQTPRYLIKTRGQQVTLSCSPISGHRSVSWYQQTPGQGLQFLFEYFSETQRNKGNFPGRFSGRQFSNSRSEMNVSTLELGDSALYLCASSLSALAGANEQFFGPGTRLTVL.

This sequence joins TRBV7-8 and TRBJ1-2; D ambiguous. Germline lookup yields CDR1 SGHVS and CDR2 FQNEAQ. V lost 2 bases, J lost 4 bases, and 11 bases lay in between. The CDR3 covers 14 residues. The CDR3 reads CASSLPGLTYGYTF. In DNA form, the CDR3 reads TGTGCCAGCAGCTTACCCGGACTGACCTATGGCTACACCTTC.

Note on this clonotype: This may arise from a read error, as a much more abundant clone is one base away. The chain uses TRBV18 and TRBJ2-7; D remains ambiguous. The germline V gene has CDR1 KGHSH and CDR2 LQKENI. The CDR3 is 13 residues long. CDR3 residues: CASSEADPFERYF. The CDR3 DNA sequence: TGTGCCAGCTCAGAGGCAGACCCCTTCGAGCGGTACTTC.

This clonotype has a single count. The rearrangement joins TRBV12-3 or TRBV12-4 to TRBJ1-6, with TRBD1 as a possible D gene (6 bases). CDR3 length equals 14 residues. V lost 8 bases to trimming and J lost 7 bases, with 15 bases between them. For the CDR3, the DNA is TGTGCCAGCGGACCGACAGGACGAAATTCACCCCTCCACTTT. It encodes CASGPTGRNSPLHF.

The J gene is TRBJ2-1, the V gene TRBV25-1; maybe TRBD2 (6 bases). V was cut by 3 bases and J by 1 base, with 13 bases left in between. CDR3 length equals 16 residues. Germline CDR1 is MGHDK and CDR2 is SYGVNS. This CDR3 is CASSDILAGSYNEQFF. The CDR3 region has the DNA TGTGCCAGCAGTGATATTTTGGCGGGGTCCTACAATGAGCAGTTCTTC.

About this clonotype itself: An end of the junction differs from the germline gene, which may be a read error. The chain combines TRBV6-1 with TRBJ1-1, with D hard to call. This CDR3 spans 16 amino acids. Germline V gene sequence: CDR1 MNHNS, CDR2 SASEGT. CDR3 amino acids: CASREDKGAFNTEAFF. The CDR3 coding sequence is TGTGCCAGCAGGGAAGACAAGGGCGCCTTTAACACTGAAGCTTTCTTT.

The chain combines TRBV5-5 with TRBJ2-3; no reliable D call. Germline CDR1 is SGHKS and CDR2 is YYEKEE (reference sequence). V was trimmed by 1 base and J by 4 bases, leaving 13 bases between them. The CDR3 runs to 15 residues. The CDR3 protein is CASSLFQELSDTQYF. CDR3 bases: TGTGCCAGCAGCTTGTTCCAGGAGCTCTCAGATACGCAGTATTTT.

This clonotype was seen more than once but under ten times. The CDR3 loop is CASSQDVGVRGYTF. DNA of the CDR3: TGCGCCAGCAGCCAAGATGTGGGGGTTCGAGGCTACACCTTC. This chain connects TRBV4-1 to TRBJ1-2; maybe TRBD1 (5 bases). The CDR3 runs 14 residues. Trimming removed 0 bases from V and 8 bases from J, with 13 bases in between. The V gene's germline CDR1 is MGHRA and CDR2 YSYEKL.

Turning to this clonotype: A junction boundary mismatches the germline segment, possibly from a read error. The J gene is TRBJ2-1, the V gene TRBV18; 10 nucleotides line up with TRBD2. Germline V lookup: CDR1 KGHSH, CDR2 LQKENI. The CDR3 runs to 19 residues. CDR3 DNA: TGTACCAGCTCACCTTGGAGTCTAGCGGGGGAAAGCTCCTACAATGAGCAGTTCTTC. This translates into CTSSPWSLAGESSYNEQFF.

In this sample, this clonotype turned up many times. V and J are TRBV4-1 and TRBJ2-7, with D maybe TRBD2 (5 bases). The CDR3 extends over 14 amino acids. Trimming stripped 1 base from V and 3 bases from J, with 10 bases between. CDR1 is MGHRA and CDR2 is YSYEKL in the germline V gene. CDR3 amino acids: CASSQGTYYYEQYF. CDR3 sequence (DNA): TGCGCCAGCAGCCAAGGGACTTACTACTACGAGCAGTACTTC.

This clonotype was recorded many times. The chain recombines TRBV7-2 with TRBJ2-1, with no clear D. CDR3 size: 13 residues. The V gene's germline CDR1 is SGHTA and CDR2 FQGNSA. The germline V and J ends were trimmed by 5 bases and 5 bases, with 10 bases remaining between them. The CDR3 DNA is TGTGCCAGCAGCCCCGCGCGGAACAATGAGCAGTTCTTC. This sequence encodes CASSPARNNEQFF.

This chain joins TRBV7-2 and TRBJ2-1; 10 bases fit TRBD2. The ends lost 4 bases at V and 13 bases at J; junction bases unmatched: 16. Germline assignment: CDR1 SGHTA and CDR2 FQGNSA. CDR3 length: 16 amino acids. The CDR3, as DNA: TGTGCCAGCAGCTCGCGCACTAGCGGGGATATAGAGACCCAGTTCTTC. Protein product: CASSSRTSGDIETQFF. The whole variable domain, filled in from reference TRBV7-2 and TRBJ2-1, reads GAGVSQSPSNKVTEKGKDVELRCDPISGHTALYWYRQSLGQGLEFLIYFQGNSAPDKSGLPSDRFSAERTGGSVSTLTIQRTQQEDSAVYLCASSSRTSGDIETQFFGPGTRLTVL.